This T cell receptor beta chain was sequenced for a study of siplizumab effects on memory and regulatory T cells. Study-level points and caveats: Tregs proliferating in siplizumab cultures lacked confirmation of their suppressive function.

Germline loops: CDR1 SEHNR, CDR2 FQNEAQ (reference sequence). With 5 bases removed from V and 1 base from J, the gap between germline ends came to 14 bases. The CDR3 is made up of 15 amino acids. Per individual sample, 95,000 to 100,000 TCR templates were assayed. This table comes from immunoSEQ multiplex PCR, and its TCRdb copy is limited to in-frame clones, with some not included. Among approximately 91,000 clones listed, approximately 95% were seen once. As for this clone: As yet, its antigen is unknown.

The gene calls are TRBV7-9 and TRBJ2-5; D is possibly TRBD1 (6 bases). Specimen: CD8+ T cells sorted from blood. The source of this sequence is a human donor in good health. In DNA, the CDR3 is TGTGCCAGCAGCCCAGAACAGGGAACCCAAGAGACCCAGTACTTC. This sequence encodes CASSPEQGTQETQYF. The full variable domain, rest sourced from reference TRBV7-9 and TRBJ2-5, is DTGVSQNPRHKITKRGQNVTFRCDPISEHNRLYWYRQTLGQGPEFLTYFQNEAQLEKSRLLSDRFSAERPKGSFSTLEIQRTEQGDSAMYLCASSPEQGTQETQYFGPGTRLLVL.